This T cell receptor beta chain emerged from a study of blood T cell repertoires in COVID-19. The wider study: Both acute and convalescent COVID-19 samples were obtained from the United States, Italy and Spain.

A single count supports this clone. Original data processing: From reference gene primer amplification, estimates of nucleated cell counts were derived. Method: immunoSEQ multiplex PCR; TCRdb's copy keeps in-frame clones and lacks some. The V and J calls and clone size are taken from that table; D and trimming were inferred from the DNA. The data contain 330,000 or so clones, 87% of them singletons. Per germline, CDR1 MDHEN and CDR2 SYDVKM. V was pared by 5 bases and J by 7 bases, with 5 bases of the junction left unmatched. The CDR3 has 13 amino acids. The sample comprised peripheral blood. The gene calls are TRBV28 and TRBJ2-7, with TRBD1 matching 10 bases. The sequence derives from a man aged 25 to 40 with COVID-19, enrolled during active disease. The CDR3 reads CASSKDRGREQYF. CDR3 DNA sequence: TGTGCCAGCAGTAAAGACAGGGGGCGGGAGCAGTACTTC.